Below, 11 T cell receptor beta chains from the same sample are listed, as sequenced in a study of T cell responses to AZD1222 COVID-19 vaccine. Libraries were prepared by immunoSEQ multiplex PCR; TCRdb keeps only in-frame clonotypes and omits some of them. The sample gives more than 95,000 clones, around 94% of which show up once; 1.5% to 2% is in the top ten. Source: peripheral blood, taken 28 days after the second AZD1222 dose. The receptors here all came from an adult who received the AZD1222 COVID-19 vaccine.

The chain recombines TRBV9 with TRBJ1-2; unclear D gene. CDR1 SGDLS and CDR2 YYNGEE come from the germline V gene. V lost 3 bases to trimming and J lost 6 bases, with 21 bases between them. CDR3 length: 16 residues. The CDR3, as DNA: TGTGCCAGCAGCGCACAGACCACGAGCCACCGCAATGGCTACACCTTC. Translated, it gives CASSAQTTSHRNGYTF.

This clone was observed a single time. The V gene is TRBV27, the J gene TRBJ1-6, with TRBD1 as a possible D gene (5 bases). The CDR3 loop spans 15 amino acids. Germline assignment: CDR1 MNHEY and CDR2 SMNVEV (reference sequence). Trimming took 6 bases from V and 10 from J, leaving 19 bases between them. The CDR3 region has the DNA TGTGCCAGCAGCGTAAACTGGGGAGGGGAGTCACCCCTCCACTTT. This codes for CASSVNWGGESPLHF.

This clone has more than one count but fewer than ten. The chain has TRBV6-6 and TRBJ1-1; 8 bases are shared with TRBD1. This CDR3 has 13 residues. Germline V gives CDR1 MNHNY, CDR2 SVGAGI (reference sequence). V gave up 6 bases and J gave up 7 bases; unmatched junction bases: 7. CDR3 residues: CASSSGTGVEAFF. In DNA, the CDR3 is TGTGCCAGCAGCTCCGGGACAGGCGTTGAAGCTTTCTTT.

The CDR3 nucleotides are TGCAGCGTTGAAGATCCTAGACAGGGAAAAAGAAAGACCCAGTACTTC. The encoded protein is CSVEDPRQGKRKTQYF. The chain employs TRBV29-1 and TRBJ2-5; 7 nucleotides agree with TRBD1. Trimming at V came to 0 bases and at J to 6 bases, leaving 13 bases not matched to a gene. The CDR3 totals 16 residues. CDR1 is SQVTM and CDR2 is ANQGSEA in the germline V gene.

The chain combines TRBV5-1 with TRBJ2-5, with a weak D call TRBD1 (5 bases). The V end lost 4 bases, the J end lost 1 base, and 5 bases lay between the germline ends. There are 12 residues in the CDR3. Germline CDR1 reads SGHRS; CDR2 reads YFSETQ. The CDR3 spells CASSQGQETQYF. CDR3 nucleotides: TGCGCCAGCAGCCAGGGCCAAGAGACCCAGTACTTC.

This rearrangement joins TRBV6-1 to TRBJ2-7, with D perhaps matching TRBD1 or TRBD2 (5 bases each). The V end was cut by 1 base, the J end by 3 bases, with 19 bases between. Germline assignment: CDR1 MNHNS and CDR2 SASEGT. This CDR3 region has 17 residues. CDR3 amino acids: CASSEVPRDGTYYEQYF. The CDR3 DNA reads as TGTGCCAGCAGTGAAGTTCCCCGGGACGGGACCTACTACGAGCAGTACTTC.

The chain has TRBV4-2 and TRBJ2-2; TRBD2 is a possible D gene (7 bases). The V end lost 2 bases, the J end lost 6 bases, and 13 bases lay between the germline ends. The CDR3 sequence is 15 residues long. The germline V gene encodes CDR1 LGHNA and CDR2 YNFKEQ. The CDR3 sequence is CASSQKREGAGELFF. As DNA, the CDR3 is TGTGCCAGCAGCCAAAAGAGGGAGGGGGCCGGGGAGCTGTTTTTT.

V usage is TRBV9 and J usage is TRBJ1-3, with 9 positions matching TRBD1. The germline V gene encodes CDR1 SGDLS and CDR2 YYNGEE. The CDR3 runs to 14 residues. J was trimmed by 4 bases and V by 4 bases; bases with no gene match: 3. The CDR3: CASSLGTGGNTIYF. The CDR3 region has the DNA TGTGCCAGCAGCCTCGGGACAGGGGGAAACACCATATATTTT.

The chain is built from TRBV7-2 and TRBJ2-1; D gene unclear. The length of the CDR3 is 12 residues. With 1 base removed from V and 8 bases from J, the gap between germline ends came to 6 bases. CDR1 SGHTA and CDR2 FQGNSA come from the germline V gene. CDR3 loop: CASSLVWDEQFF. The CDR3 nucleotides read TGTGCCAGCAGCTTAGTTTGGGATGAGCAGTTCTTC.

This chain uses TRBV7-2 with TRBJ2-7; D is possibly TRBD2 (6 bases). Trimming took 6 bases from V and 0 from J, leaving 9 bases between them. Germline CDR1 and CDR2: SGHTA and FQGNSA. This CDR3 region has 13 residues. CDR3 protein: CASSRESSYEQYF. CDR3 nucleotide sequence: TGTGCCAGCAGTCGGGAGTCCTCCTACGAGCAGTACTTC. Supplemented by reference TRBV7-2 and TRBJ2-7, the full variable domain reads GAGVSQSPSNKVTEKGKDVELRCDPISGHTALYWYRQSLGQGLEFLIYFQGNSAPDKSGLPSDRFSAERTGGSVSTLTIQRTQQEDSAVYLCASSRESSYEQYFGPGTRLTVT.

The table lists this clone with a count of one. Distinct nucleotide sequences in the sample also encode this CDR3. The chain carries TRBV4-2 and TRBJ2-2; the D gene could be TRBD1 or TRBD2 (5 bases each). The CDR3 loop spans 14 amino acids. Germline-derived CDR1 and CDR2 are LGHNA and YNFKEQ. V lost 0 bases and J lost 6, with 8 bases in between. The CDR3 spells CASSQDRGPGELFF. The CDR3 nucleotides are TGTGCCAGCAGCCAAGATCGGGGACCCGGGGAGCTGTTTTTT.